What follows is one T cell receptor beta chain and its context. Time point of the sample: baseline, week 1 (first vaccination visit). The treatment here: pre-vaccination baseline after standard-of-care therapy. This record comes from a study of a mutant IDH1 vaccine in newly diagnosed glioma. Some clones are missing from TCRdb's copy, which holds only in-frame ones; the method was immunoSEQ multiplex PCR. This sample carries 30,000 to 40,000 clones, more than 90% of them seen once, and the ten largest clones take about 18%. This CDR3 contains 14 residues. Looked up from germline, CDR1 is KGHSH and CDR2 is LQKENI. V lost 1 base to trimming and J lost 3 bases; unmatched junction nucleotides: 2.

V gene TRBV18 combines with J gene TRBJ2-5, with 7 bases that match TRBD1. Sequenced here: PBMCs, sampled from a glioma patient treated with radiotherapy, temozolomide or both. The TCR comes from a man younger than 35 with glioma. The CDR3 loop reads CASSPRQGKETQYF. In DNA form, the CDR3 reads TGTGCCAGCTCACCACGACAGGGAAAAGAGACCCAGTACTTC.